These T cell receptor beta chains were read from a single sample in a study of identifying expanded T cells in peripheral blood. Assay: immunoSEQ multiplex PCR; the TCRdb copy retains only in-frame clones and omits some. This sample yields some 78,000 clones, of which 84% are seen a single time; under 20% belongs to the top ten. Sample: blood. These receptors came from a person aged 18 to 70 in good health. CDR3s include the opening cysteine and the closing phenylalanine or tryptophan. The D gene is left open where the match is weak. A row's size may be missing; if present it is once, few, many or a size class.

clone size | J gene | V gene | D gene | CDR3 DNA | CDR3 protein
. | TRBJ2-7 | TRBV9 | . | TGTGCCAGCAGCGAGGGGACCGCCTACGAGCAGTACTTC | CASSEGTAYEQYF
. | TRBJ2-2 | TRBV6-5 | TRBD1 | TGTGCCAGCAGTTACTCCACGACAGGGTACGGGGAGCTGTTTTTT | CASSYSTTGYGELFF
. | TRBJ1-1 | TRBV15 | TRBD1 | TGTGCCACCTGGTCAGGGGGGATGAACACTGAAGCTTTCTTT | CATWSGGMNTEAFF
. | TRBJ2-5 | TRBV10-3 | TRBD2 | TGTGCCATCAGTGAGTCGTACGGTAGCGGGGGGACCCAGTACTTC | CAISESYGSGGTQYF
. | TRBJ1-5 | TRBV6-6 | . | TGTGCCAGCAGGGACAGACAGGCCAATCAGCCCCAGCATTTT | CASRDRQANQPQHF
. | TRBJ2-7 | TRBV14 | . | TGTGCCAGCAGCCAAGACGACAGGAGCTCCTACGAGCAGTACTTC | CASSQDDRSSYEQYF
. | TRBJ2-3 | TRBV18 | . | TGTGCCAGCTCACTCGGGCTGGGCACAGATACGCAGTATTTT | CASSLGLGTDTQYF
. | TRBJ1-3 | TRBV15 | . | TGTGCCACCAGCAGAGGTACGGCTGGAAACACCATATATTTT | CATSRGTAGNTIYF
. | TRBJ2-4 | TRBV13 | . | TGTGCCAGCAGCCGCCGACGGGATCTAGCCAAAAACATTCAGTACTTC | CASSRRRDLAKNIQYF
. | TRBJ2-6 | TRBV4-2 | . | TGTGCCAGCAGCCAAGGTGGAGGGACTGGGGCCAACGTCCTGACTTTC | CASSQGGGTGANVLTF
. | TRBJ2-7 | TRBV7-9 | . | TGTGCCAGCAGCTCACAAGAGTACGAGCAGTACTTC | CASSSQEYEQYF
medium-sized | TRBJ1-2 | TRBV4-2 | . | TGTGCCAGCAGCCAGGACAGATCTAACTATGGCTACACCTTC | CASSQDRSNYGYTF
. | TRBJ1-2 | TRBV15 | TRBD1 | TGTGCCACCGCCGATTCGGACAGGGAATGGGTTGGCTACACCTTC | CATADSDREWVGYTF
. | TRBJ2-3 | TRBV6-4 | TRBD2 | TGTGCCAGCAGTGCCCTAGCGGGGAGAGCTAAAAATACGCAGTATTTT | CASSALAGRAKNTQYF
. | TRBJ1-2 | TRBV5-1 | . | TGCGCCAGCAGCTTGAGTAGCCAGAACTATGGCTACACCTTC | CASSLSSQNYGYTF
. | TRBJ1-3 | TRBV5-1 | TRBD1 | TGCGCCAGCAGCCCCGGGACAGGGGCCTTGCCGGGAAACACCATATATTTT | CASSPGTGALPGNTIYF
once | TRBJ1-5 | TRBV7-9 | . | TGTGCCAGCAGCTTAGATAGCTGGGGCAATCAGCCCCAGCATTTT | CASSLDSWGNQPQHF
. | TRBJ1-2 | TRBV7-2 | . | TGTGCCAGCAGCCCAACAGGGCCCTATGGCTACACCTTC | CASSPTGPYGYTF
. | TRBJ2-5 | TRBV28 | TRBD2 | TGTGCCACCACGGGGGGTCTCACATTAGGGGAGACCCAGTACTTC | CATTGGLTLGETQYF
. | TRBJ2-1 | TRBV9 | TRBD2 | TGTGCCAGCAGCGTAGCGGGAGCGGGAGGGTCCAAAGAGCAGTTCTTC | CASSVAGAGGSKEQFF
. | TRBJ2-3 | TRBV5-6 | TRBD2 | TGTGCCAGCAGCTCGGGACTAGCGAGAACAGATACGCAGTATTTT | CASSSGLARTDTQYF
. | TRBJ1-4 | TRBV5-4 | TRBD1 | TGTGCCAGCAGTAACCGGGACAGGGCTAATGAAAAACTGTTTTTT | CASSNRDRANEKLFF